This passage covers 28 T cell receptor beta chains from one sample sequenced in a study of cytomegalovirus exposure and HLA in healthy donors. Clones were read by immunoSEQ multiplex PCR, and TCRdb kept only the in-frame ones, dropping some. The data show about 170,000 clones, with about 86% seen just once and more than 1.3% held by the top ten. Specimen: PBMCs. These TCRs come from a woman younger than 45 in good health and CMV-seronegative.

This clone was seen more than once but under ten times. V is TRBV7-9 and J is TRBJ2-7, with 7 bases lining up with TRBD1. The trim removed 5 bases at V and 1 base at J, leaving 5 bases unmatched. CDR1 and CDR2 (germline): SEHNR, FQNEAQ (reference sequence). The CDR3 consists of 14 residues. CDR3 region: CASSQGQVSYEQYF. For the CDR3, the DNA is TGTGCCAGCAGCCAAGGACAGGTTTCCTACGAGCAGTACTTC.

The V gene is TRBV2, the J gene TRBJ2-3, with D possibly matching TRBD2 (6 bases). CDR3 length: 15 residues. The ends were cut back, 6 bases at V and 0 bases at J, with 13 bases in the middle. Germline CDR1 reads SNHLY; CDR2 reads FYNNEI. The CDR3 coding sequence is TGTGCCAGCAGAATGACTAGAGTAAGCACAGATACGCAGTATTTT. Translated: CASRMTRVSTDTQYF.

CDR3: CASSTGNSYEQYF. The CDR3 DNA follows: TGTGCCAGCTCGACGGGGAACTCCTACGAGCAGTACTTC. The chain has TRBV18 and TRBJ2-7; weak D call: TRBD2 (5 bases). The CDR3 runs to 13 residues. V was cut by 6 bases and J by 0 bases, with 9 bases left in between. Germline V gene lookup returns CDR1 KGHSH and CDR2 LQKENI.

The V call is TRBV4-2, the J call TRBJ1-1; 7 positions agree with TRBD1. Trimming at V came to 4 bases and at J to 1 base, leaving 12 bases not matched to a gene. Germline CDR1 and CDR2: LGHNA and YNFKEQ. The CDR3 has 17 amino acids. The CDR3 coding sequence is TGTGCCAGCAGCCTAACTCCGGACAGGTTTCGGAACACTGAAGCTTTCTTT. Translated, it gives CASSLTPDRFRNTEAFF.

The genes are TRBV6-6 and TRBJ1-1; 9 nucleotides agree with TRBD1. Trimming took 5 bases from V and 4 from J; bases not matched to a gene: 11. Per germline, CDR1 MNHNY and CDR2 SVGAGI (reference sequence). The CDR3 has 16 residues. The CDR3 loop reads CASSPTGQGMGTEAFF. In nucleotides, the CDR3 is TGTGCCAGCAGTCCCACGGGACAGGGTATGGGCACTGAAGCTTTCTTT.

The rearrangement links TRBV18 to TRBJ1-2; D may be TRBD1 (5 bases). Trimming left V 5 bases short and J 3 bases short, with 22 bases between. The germline gives CDR1 KGHSH, CDR2 LQKENI. CDR3 length: 17 residues. CDR3 region: CASSSRQGGLGDYGYTF. The CDR3 DNA reads as TGTGCCAGCTCATCACGGCAGGGAGGTCTTGGGGACTATGGCTACACCTTC.

The CDR3 nucleotides are TGTGCCAGCAGGGATACAACAGGGATTACTGGTGGCTACACCTTC. Translating gives CASRDTTGITGGYTF. The chain employs TRBV27 and TRBJ1-2; D might be TRBD1 (6 bases). The germline gives CDR1 MNHEY, CDR2 SMNVEV (reference sequence). V lost 6 bases and J 7 bases, leaving 21 bases between the germline ends. The CDR3 covers 15 residues.

The chain recombines TRBV19 with TRBJ2-1; TRBD2 agrees at 11 bases. Germline V gives CDR1 LNHDA, CDR2 SQIVND (reference sequence). There are 14 residues in the CDR3. J was trimmed by 1 base and V by 9 bases; bases with no gene match: 2. DNA for the CDR3: TGTGCCAGCACTAGCGGGGGTTCCTACAATGAGCAGTTCTTC. Its protein product is CASTSGGSYNEQFF.

The chain is built from TRBV6-1 and TRBJ2-7; 10 nucleotides line up with TRBD1. Trimming removed 10 bases from V and 2 bases from J; junction bases left unmatched: 11. Looked up from germline, CDR1 is MNHNS and CDR2 is SASEGT. This CDR3 has 15 amino acids. The CDR3 reads CATSRRDRGTYEQYF. In DNA form, the CDR3 reads TGTGCCACCTCACGACGGGACAGGGGAACCTACGAGCAGTACTTC.

The rearrangement uses TRBV2 and TRBJ1-2; possible D gene TRBD1, 6 bases. Trimming removed 6 bases at V and 1 base at J, with 6 bases between. The germline V gene has CDR1 SNHLY and CDR2 FYNNEI. The length of the CDR3 is 12 residues. In nucleotides, the CDR3 is TGTGCCAGCAGGGACAGTAACTATGGCTACACCTTC. It encodes CASRDSNYGYTF. The variable domain in full, with the rest retrieved from reference TRBV2 and TRBJ1-2, is EPEVTQTPSHQVTQMGQEVILRCVPISNHLYFYWYRQILGQKVEFLVSFYNNEISEKSEIFDDQFSVERPDGSNFTLKIRSTKLEDSAMYFCASRDSNYGYTFGSGTRLTVV.

The V call is TRBV7-9, the J call TRBJ1-4; 10 bases fit TRBD1. Looked up from germline, CDR1 is SEHNR and CDR2 is FQNEAQ (reference sequence). The CDR3 is made up of 16 amino acids. J gave up 4 bases and V 2 bases, and 4 bases lay outside the gene matches. The CDR3 DNA is TGTGCCAGCAGCTTAAGGACAGGGGGGATTAATGAAAAACTGTTTTTT. It is translated as CASSLRTGGINEKLFF.

The genes are TRBV27 and TRBJ2-7; 7 nucleotides align to TRBD1. CDR1 is MNHEY and CDR2 is SMNVEV in the germline V gene (reference sequence). With 6 bases clipped from V and 2 bases from J, the junction kept 1 base outside the gene matches. This CDR3 has 12 amino acids. The CDR3, as DNA: TGTGCCAGCAGGCAGGGGGCCTACGAGCAGTACTTC. Translating it yields CASRQGAYEQYF.

V and J are TRBV4-1 and TRBJ2-4; 9 nucleotides align to TRBD1. Trimming at V came to 2 bases and at J to 8 bases, leaving 10 bases not matched to a gene. In germline, CDR1 is MGHRA, CDR2 YSYEKL. The length of the CDR3 is 16 residues. CDR3 in amino acids: CASSQPRDRDKYIQYF. CDR3 in DNA: TGCGCCAGCAGCCAACCAAGGGACAGGGATAAATACATTCAGTACTTC.

CDR3 nucleotide sequence: TGTGCCAGCAGTGCCAGCGGGGGGCCCACAGATACGCAGTATTTT. Its protein is CASSASGGPTDTQYF. V and J are TRBV6-1 and TRBJ2-3; the match to TRBD2 covers 9 bases. The CDR3 spans 15 residues. After removal of 4 bases from V and 2 bases from J, the junction contained 4 bases not matched to a gene. Germline values: CDR1 MNHNS, CDR2 SASEGT.

This rearrangement joins TRBV6-5 to TRBJ1-3; 7 nucleotides match TRBD1. CDR1 is MNHEY, CDR2 SVGAGI, per germline. Trimming took 6 bases from V and 7 from J; bases not matched to a gene: 9. The CDR3 is made up of 14 amino acids. This CDR3 reads CASRRQGFVNTIYF. CDR3 nucleotides: TGTGCCAGCAGAAGACAGGGTTTTGTGAACACCATATATTTT.

This chain connects TRBV6-5 to TRBJ2-7; no definite D call. This CDR3 is 15 amino acids long. V was trimmed by 3 bases and J by 0 bases, leaving 12 bases between them. Germline V lookup: CDR1 MNHEY, CDR2 SVGAGI. The CDR3 nucleotides read TGTGCCAGCAGTTATAAAATCTCCAGCTCCTACGAGCAGTACTTC. Protein: CASSYKISSSYEQYF.

The chain combines TRBV27 with TRBJ2-1; TRBD2 matches at 14 bases. CDR1 and CDR2 from the germline V gene are MNHEY and SMNVEV (reference sequence). With 6 bases clipped from V and 5 bases from J, the junction kept 15 bases outside the gene matches. The CDR3 has 19 amino acids. DNA of the CDR3: TGTGCCAGCAGCACCCCCGGGACTAGCGGGGGCCCCTTACACAATGAGCAGTTCTTC. It codes for CASSTPGTSGGPLHNEQFF.

The genes are TRBV5-6 and TRBJ1-2; TRBD1 might be the D (5 bases). Germline V CDR1 and CDR2: SGHDT, YYEEEE. V shed 0 bases and J shed 3 bases, with 9 bases lying between them. The CDR3 has 14 amino acids. The CDR3 spells CASSLGQWDYGYTF. The CDR3 region has the DNA TGTGCCAGCAGCTTGGGACAGTGGGACTATGGCTACACCTTC.

This sequence joins TRBV18 and TRBJ1-2; 8 bases fit TRBD1. Germline assignment: CDR1 KGHSH and CDR2 LQKENI. This CDR3 is built from 13 residues. The V gene end was trimmed by 2 bases and the J gene end by 4 bases; junction bases not matched to a gene: 0. The CDR3 DNA follows: TGTGCCAGCTCACCAACAGGGGGCTATGGCTACACCTTC. Translation gives CASSPTGGYGYTF.

V is TRBV4-3 and J is TRBJ2-7; D is perhaps TRBD1 (5 bases). Between the trimmed V and J ends, which lost 0 bases and 2 bases, there was a span of 17 bases. CDR3 length equals 17 residues. Per the germline V gene, CDR1 is LGHNA and CDR2 is YSLEER. DNA for the CDR3: TGCGCCAGCAGCCAAGACCAAACAGGACGAACGGCCTACGAGCAGTACTTC. Protein sequence: CASSQDQTGRTAYEQYF.

This clone appeared a single time. The V and J genes are TRBV5-1 and TRBJ1-2; 10 bases map to TRBD1. V lost 4 bases and J lost 1; bases outside the gene matches: 4. Looked up from germline, CDR1 is SGHRS and CDR2 is YFSETQ. The CDR3 covers 15 residues. CDR3 coding DNA: TGCGCCAGCAGCCCTGGGACAGGGGTTAACTATGGCTACACCTTC. This codes for CASSPGTGVNYGYTF.

The chain links TRBV21-1 to TRBJ2-5; the D segment call TRBD1 is taken from the table without a DNA check. TRBV21-1 is shown as a pseudogene. This CDR3 has 17 residues. The CDR3 spells CASSKPLPRDSQETQYF. Written as DNA, the CDR3 is TGTGCCAGCAGCAAACCACTCCCCCGGGACAGCCAAGAGACCCAGTACTTC.

The chain couples TRBV5-1 to TRBJ2-2; 7 bases map to TRBD1. J was trimmed by 1 base and V by 7 bases; bases with no gene match: 4. CDR1 is SGHRS, CDR2 YFSETQ, per germline. This CDR3 has 14 residues. CDR3 bases: TGCGCCAGCCAGAGACAGGGGAACACCGGGGAGCTGTTTTTT. This encodes CASQRQGNTGELFF.

The rearrangement uses TRBV6-6 and TRBJ2-7; 7 nucleotides agree with TRBD1. The CDR3 loop spans 15 amino acids. With V trimmed by 4 bases and J by 0 bases, 6 bases remained unmatched. The germline V gene encodes CDR1 MNHNY and CDR2 SVGAGI (reference sequence). This CDR3 is CASSSPGQSSYEQYF. The CDR3, as DNA: TGTGCCAGCAGTTCTCCGGGACAGAGCTCCTACGAGCAGTACTTC.

The gene calls are TRBV6-5 and TRBJ1-5; TRBD1 might be the D (5 bases). V lost 4 bases and J 0 bases, leaving 13 bases between the germline ends. The CDR3 has 16 residues. Germline-derived CDR1 and CDR2 are MNHEY and SVGAGI. The CDR3 loop reads CASSLGAGTSNQPQHF. DNA for the CDR3: TGTGCCAGCAGTTTAGGGGCAGGTACTAGCAATCAGCCCCAGCATTTT.

The chain employs TRBV5-1 and TRBJ2-7; 7 bases fit TRBD2. The length of the CDR3 is 14 residues. V dropped 2 bases and J dropped 5; count of bases not matched to a gene: 7. Germline-derived CDR1 and CDR2 are SGHRS and YFSETQ. As DNA, the CDR3 is TGCGCCAGCAGCTTAGGGGAGGGAGGCAACGAGCAGTACTTC. Encoded protein: CASSLGEGGNEQYF.

The chain uses TRBV6-5 and TRBJ1-1; a possible D gene is TRBD1 (5 bases). CDR1 MNHEY and CDR2 SVGAGI come from the germline V gene. Trimming took 2 bases from V and 0 from J, leaving 7 bases between them. The length of the CDR3 is 14 residues. The CDR3 nucleotides are TGTGCCAGCAGTTACAGGGGAATGAACACTGAAGCTTTCTTT. Its protein product is CASSYRGMNTEAFF.

The chain recombines TRBV4-3 with TRBJ2-2, with D possibly being TRBD2 (5 bases). V shed 0 bases and J shed 7 bases, with 18 bases lying between them. The CDR3 spans 17 residues. Germline CDR1 LGHNA, CDR2 YSLEER. The CDR3 sequence is CASSQEVGVVGFGELFF. In DNA form, the CDR3 reads TGCGCCAGCAGCCAAGAGGTCGGGGTTGTGGGTTTCGGGGAGCTGTTTTTT.